Listed here are 10 T cell receptor beta chains from one sample, sequenced in a study of T cell changes during pregnancy in multiple sclerosis. Libraries were prepared by immunoSEQ multiplex PCR; TCRdb keeps only in-frame clonotypes and omits some of them. Among about 44,000 clones, around 96% were seen once, and the ten largest hold roughly 0.8%. The sequencing used peripheral blood, collected in the second trimester of pregnancy. The receptor set was obtained from a female donor with multiple sclerosis, enrolled in a pregnancy study.

This chain links TRBV11-2 with TRBJ1-4; D may be TRBD1 (5 bases). Per germline, CDR1 SGHAT and CDR2 FQNNGV. The CDR3 totals 17 residues. Trimming took 2 bases from V and 0 from J, leaving 13 bases between them. CDR3 nucleotide sequence: TGTGCCAGCAGCTTATTCTCGGGGGTTGCAACTAATGAAAAACTGTTTTTT. Translating gives CASSLFSGVATNEKLFF.

The sample holds one count of this clone. The CDR3 sequence is CASCRDYENEQFF. The CDR3 DNA sequence: TGTGCCAGCTGCCGGGACTATGAGAATGAGCAGTTCTTC. V gene TRBV11-3 combines with J gene TRBJ2-1; 7 bases align to TRBD2. Trimming cost V 8 bases and J 7 bases; bases outside gene matches: 8. The CDR3 extends over 13 amino acids. In germline, CDR1 is SGHNT, CDR2 YENEEA.

This clone has only one observation. The rearrangement uses TRBV4-1 and TRBJ2-1, with 11 bases matching TRBD1. J gave up 7 bases and V 1 base, and 15 bases lay outside the gene matches. Per the germline V gene, CDR1 is MGHRA and CDR2 is YSYEKL. The CDR3 runs 19 residues. This chain's CDR3 is CASSQGWGQGVEWRNEQFF. In nucleotides, the CDR3 is TGCGCCAGCAGCCAAGGGTGGGGACAGGGGGTTGAATGGAGGAATGAGCAGTTCTTC.

This chain links TRBV9 with TRBJ2-1; 10 nucleotides align to TRBD2. J lost 0 bases, V lost 0 bases, and 6 bases had no gene match. The CDR3 is 18 residues long. Germline CDR1 and CDR2: SGDLS and YYNGEE. CDR3 bases: TGTGCCAGCAGCGTAGGGGGACTAGCGTTGAGCTCCTACAATGAGCAGTTCTTC. Its translation is CASSVGGLALSSYNEQFF.

V is TRBV6-5 and J is TRBJ2-7, with D perhaps TRBD1 (6 bases). CDR3 length equals 14 residues. Trimming shortened V by 7 bases and J by 2 bases, and 15 bases separated the two germline ends. The germline CDR1 and CDR2 sequences are MNHEY and SVGAGI. Here the CDR3 DNA reads TGTGCCAGCACCGCCAGGACAGTTCCCTACGAGCAGTACTTC. Amino acid sequence: CASTARTVPYEQYF.

The rearrangement links TRBV11-2 to TRBJ2-6, with TRBD1 matching over 7 bases. This CDR3 is 17 amino acids long. The germline V gene has CDR1 SGHAT and CDR2 FQNNGV. The ends lost 5 bases at V and 4 bases at J; junction bases unmatched: 11. The CDR3 nucleotides are TGTGCCAGCAGCCCCAGCTTCGACAGGGTCGGGGCCAACGTCCTGACTTTC. This codes for CASSPSFDRVGANVLTF.

This clone has a single count. The chain joins TRBV14 to TRBJ2-6, with TRBD1 matching 8 bases. V trimming: 1 base; J trimming: 2 bases; junction bases outside the gene matches: 13. The V gene's germline CDR1 is SGHDN and CDR2 FVKESK. The CDR3 sequence is 20 residues long. CDR3 DNA sequence: TGTGCCAGCAGCCAAGTCGCTTTTGGGACAGGTTACGCTGGGGCCAACGTCCTGACTTTC. Residues: CASSQVAFGTGYAGANVLTF.

The gene calls are TRBV18 and TRBJ1-4, with unresolved D. The CDR3 has 13 residues. Germline assignment: CDR1 KGHSH and CDR2 LQKENI. Deletions cut 6 bases from V and 5 bases from J, with 10 bases between. The CDR3 loop is CASSAGKNEKLFF. The CDR3 DNA reads TGTGCCAGCTCGGCGGGGAAGAATGAAAAACTGTTTTTT.

This clone was observed a single time. The chain couples TRBV9 to TRBJ2-2, with D possibly TRBD2 on 6 matching bases. V was cut by 5 bases and J by 1 base, with 6 bases left in between. This CDR3 has 13 amino acids. The V gene's germline CDR1 is SGDLS and CDR2 YYNGEE. The DNA of the CDR3 is TGTGCCAGCAGGGGAGGGAACACCGGGGAGCTGTTTTTT. The encoded protein is CASRGGNTGELFF.

The chain joins TRBV7-2 to TRBJ2-1, with TRBD2 identical over 9 bases. The V segment lost 4 bases and the J segment 7 bases; nucleotides outside the gene matches: 11. Per germline, CDR1 SGHTA and CDR2 FQGNSA. The CDR3 is 16 residues long. The CDR3 sequence: CASSSQSGGGVNEQFF. The DNA for the CDR3 is TGTGCCAGCAGCTCCCAGTCTGGCGGGGGGGTAAATGAGCAGTTCTTC.